Listed below are T cell receptor beta chains from one sample, sequenced in a study of blood T cells in healthy people across ages. TCRdb called the 5' RACE reads again in MiXCR, with one record for every CDR3 protein. The sample includes about 1,000,000 distinct CDR3 sequences, 40% to 55% of them seen just once. Sequencing was performed on blood. These receptors all come from a woman aged 55-75 years in good health. Each CDR3 is given without its conserved first and last residue. Some rows have no size entry. The others give once, few or many, or a class for an expanded clone.

clone_size: NA
v_call: TRBV13
j_call: TRBJ1-4
cdr3_aa: ASSLGRRDEKLF

clone_size: few
v_call: TRBV29-1
j_call: TRBJ2-7
cdr3_aa: SVTDRINYEQY

clone_size: NA
v_call: TRBV20-1
j_call: NA
cdr3_aa: SALAGRAYEQY

clone_size: NA
v_call: TRBV20-1
j_call: TRBJ1-2
cdr3_aa: SVRPGNYGYT

clone_size: NA
v_call: TRBV2
j_call: TRBJ2-7
cdr3_aa: ASSETLAGVTDEQY

clone_size: NA
v_call: TRBV7-9
j_call: TRBJ2-1
cdr3_aa: ASSPGGVFEQF

clone_size: NA
v_call: TRBV7-8
j_call: TRBJ2-7
cdr3_aa: ASSSDSTYEQY

clone_size: NA
v_call: TRBV11-1
j_call: TRBJ2-7
cdr3_aa: ASSPRRGRYYEQY

clone_size: once
v_call: TRBV20-1
j_call: TRBJ2-7
cdr3_aa: SARKTGGSYEQY

clone_size: NA
v_call: TRBV21-1
j_call: TRBJ2-7
cdr3_aa: ASSNTFYEQY

clone_size: NA
v_call: TRBV11-2
j_call: TRBJ1-2
cdr3_aa: ASSLVGRGLDGYT

clone_size: NA
v_call: TRBV7-8
j_call: TRBJ1-4
cdr3_aa: ASRTGTGTNEKLF

clone_size: few
v_call: TRBV6-6
j_call: TRBJ2-1
cdr3_aa: ASSRTSGTDNEQF

clone_size: few
v_call: TRBV27
j_call: TRBJ1-2
cdr3_aa: ASSPGQSMGYT

clone_size: many
v_call: TRBV20-1
j_call: TRBJ1-4
cdr3_aa: SARFLGDRVNEKLF

clone_size: few
v_call: TRBV6-5
j_call: NA
cdr3_aa: ASSKDERLNEQY

clone_size: NA
v_call: TRBV27
j_call: TRBJ1-6
cdr3_aa: ASSLYRRSSYNSPLH

clone_size: NA
v_call: TRBV10-3
j_call: TRBJ2-7
cdr3_aa: AISPRTGAPYEQY

clone_size: NA
v_call: TRBV27
j_call: TRBJ2-1
cdr3_aa: ASSLSGDNEQF

clone_size: NA
v_call: TRBV5-1
j_call: TRBJ2-7
cdr3_aa: ASRPNNYEQY

clone_size: NA
v_call: TRBV28
j_call: TRBJ2-7
cdr3_aa: ASSLLGTGGSYEQY

clone_size: NA
v_call: TRBV12-3/TRBV12-4
j_call: TRBJ2-1
cdr3_aa: ASSLGYSRHEQF

clone_size: NA
v_call: TRBV5-5
j_call: TRBJ2-7
cdr3_aa: ASSLQNTAYEQY

clone_size: many
v_call: TRBV20-1
j_call: TRBJ2-7
cdr3_aa: SASGDYEQY

clone_size: NA
v_call: TRBV5-8
j_call: TRBJ1-2
cdr3_aa: ASSLVGTENYGYT

clone_size: few
v_call: TRBV29-1
j_call: TRBJ1-5
cdr3_aa: SAQGGDQPQH